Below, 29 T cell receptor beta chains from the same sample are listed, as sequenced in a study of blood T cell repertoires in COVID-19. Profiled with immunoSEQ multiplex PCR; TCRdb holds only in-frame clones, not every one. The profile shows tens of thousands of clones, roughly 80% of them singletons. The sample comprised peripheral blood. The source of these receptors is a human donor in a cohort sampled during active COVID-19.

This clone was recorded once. The CDR3 sequence is CASSPGGAFIDTQYF. As DNA, the CDR3 is TGTGCCAGCAGCCCCGGGGGGGCCTTTATAGATACGCAGTATTTT. This chain joins TRBV4-2 and TRBJ2-3; 8 nucleotides align to TRBD2. Germline CDR1 and CDR2: LGHNA and YNFKEQ. The CDR3 is 15 amino acids. J gave up 5 bases and V 4 bases, and 8 bases lay outside the gene matches.

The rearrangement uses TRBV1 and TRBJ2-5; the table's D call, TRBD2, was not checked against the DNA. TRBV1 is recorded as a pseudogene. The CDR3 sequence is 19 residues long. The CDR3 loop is CTSSQDRSSGGENQETQYF. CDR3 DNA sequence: TGCACCAGCAGCCAAGATAGGTCTAGCGGGGGGGAGAACCAAGAGACCCAGTACTTC.

CDR3 region: CASSAQRGGYEQYF. The CDR3 DNA reads TGTGCCAGCAGCGCCCAGCGGGGCGGATACGAGCAGTACTTC. The chain couples TRBV9 to TRBJ2-7, with 7 bases identical to TRBD2. The CDR3 sequence is 14 residues long. The germline gives CDR1 SGDLS, CDR2 YYNGEE. V lost 3 bases to trimming and J lost 4 bases; unmatched junction nucleotides: 7.

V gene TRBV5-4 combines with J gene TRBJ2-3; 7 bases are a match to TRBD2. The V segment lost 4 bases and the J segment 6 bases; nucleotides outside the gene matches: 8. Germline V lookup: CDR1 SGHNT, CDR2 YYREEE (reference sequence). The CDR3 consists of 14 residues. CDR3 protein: CASSPGGLTDTQYF. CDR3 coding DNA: TGTGCCAGCAGCCCGGGGGGACTCACGGATACGCAGTATTTT.

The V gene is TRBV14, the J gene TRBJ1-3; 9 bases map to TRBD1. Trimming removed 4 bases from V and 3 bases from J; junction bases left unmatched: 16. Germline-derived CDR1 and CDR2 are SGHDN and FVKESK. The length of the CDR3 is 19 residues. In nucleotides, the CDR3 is TGTGCCAGCAGCCCATTACAGGGACAGGGCAAGGGTCGTGGAAACACCATATATTTT. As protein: CASSPLQGQGKGRGNTIYF.

CDR3 sequence reads: CASSRQGAGEKLFF. The CDR3 region has the DNA TGTGCCAGCAGCCGACAGGGGGCAGGGGAAAAACTGTTTTTT. The rearrangement links TRBV3-1 (or the pseudogene TRBV3-2) to TRBJ1-4; 10 bases map to TRBD1. The CDR3 has 14 residues. Germline CDR1 and CDR2: LGHDT and YNNKEL (reference sequence). The J segment lost 8 bases and the V segment lost 4 bases, leaving 4 bases of the junction unmatched.

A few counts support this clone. The CDR3, as DNA: TGTGCCAGTACCCCAACAGGGTATGAAGCTTTCTTT. As protein: CASTPTGYEAFF. The chain links TRBV19 to TRBJ1-1; possibly TRBD1 for D (6 bases). CDR3 length equals 12 residues. Per germline, CDR1 LNHDA and CDR2 SQIVND (reference sequence). With 7 bases removed from V and 7 bases from J, the gap between germline ends came to 13 bases.

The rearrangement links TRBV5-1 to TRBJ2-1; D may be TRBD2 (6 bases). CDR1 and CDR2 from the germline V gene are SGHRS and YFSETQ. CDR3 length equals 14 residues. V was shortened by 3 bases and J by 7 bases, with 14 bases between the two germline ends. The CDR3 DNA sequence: TGCGCCAGCAGCTCGGGACTCGGGGGTAATGAGCAGTTCTTC. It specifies CASSSGLGGNEQFF.

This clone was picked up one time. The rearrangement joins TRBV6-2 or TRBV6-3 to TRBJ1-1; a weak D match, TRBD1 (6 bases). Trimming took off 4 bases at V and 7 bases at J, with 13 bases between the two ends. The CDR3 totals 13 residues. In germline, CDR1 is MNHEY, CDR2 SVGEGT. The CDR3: CASSSRDTIEAFF. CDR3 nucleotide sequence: TGTGCCAGCAGTTCCCGGGACACCATTGAAGCTTTCTTT.

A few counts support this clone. The CDR3 loop reads CASSSQLGYTF. The CDR3 DNA sequence: TGTGCCAGCAGCTCCCAACTTGGCTACACCTTC. The chain couples TRBV7-9 to TRBJ1-2; D is unresolved. Trimming stripped 4 bases from V and 7 bases from J, with 7 bases between. In germline, CDR1 is SEHNR, CDR2 FQNEAQ (reference sequence). The CDR3 is 11 residues long. Full variable domain (rest looked up from reference TRBV7-9 and TRBJ1-2): DTGVSQNPRHKITKRGQNVTFRCDPISEHNRLYWYRQTLGQGPEFLTYFQNEAQLEKSRLLSDRFSAERPKGSFSTLEIQRTEQGDSAMYLCASSSQLGYTFGSGTRLTVV.

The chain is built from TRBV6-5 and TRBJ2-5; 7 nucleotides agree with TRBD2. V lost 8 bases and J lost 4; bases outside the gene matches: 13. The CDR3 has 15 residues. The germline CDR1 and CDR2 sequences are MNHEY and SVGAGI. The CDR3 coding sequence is TGTGCCAGCGGAGGTGGCTTAGCGGGTGGAGAGACCCAGTACTTC. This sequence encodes CASGGGLAGGETQYF.

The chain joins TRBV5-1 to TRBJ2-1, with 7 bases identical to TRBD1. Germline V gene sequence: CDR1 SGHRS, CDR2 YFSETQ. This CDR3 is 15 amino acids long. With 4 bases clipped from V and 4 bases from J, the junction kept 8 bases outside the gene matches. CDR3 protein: CASSLQGQSYNEQFF. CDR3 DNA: TGCGCCAGCAGCCTGCAGGGACAGAGTTACAATGAGCAGTTCTTC.

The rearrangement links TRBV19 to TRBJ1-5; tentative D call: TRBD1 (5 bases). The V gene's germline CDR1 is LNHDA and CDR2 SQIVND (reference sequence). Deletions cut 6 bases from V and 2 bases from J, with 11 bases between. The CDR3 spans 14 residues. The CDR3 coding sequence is TGTGCCAGTAGCCAGGACAATGGCAATCAGCCCCAGCATTTT. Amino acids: CASSQDNGNQPQHF. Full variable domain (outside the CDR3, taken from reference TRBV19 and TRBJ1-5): DGGITQSPKYLFRKEGQNVTLSCEQNLNHDAMYWYRQDPGQGLRLIYYSQIVNDFQKGDIAEGYSVSREKKESFPLTVTSAQKNPTAFYLCASSQDNGNQPQHFGDGTRLSIL.

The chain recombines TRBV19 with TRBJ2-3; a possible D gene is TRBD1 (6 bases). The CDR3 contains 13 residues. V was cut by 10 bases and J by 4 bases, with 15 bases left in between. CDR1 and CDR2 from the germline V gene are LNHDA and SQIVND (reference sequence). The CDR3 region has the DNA TGTGCCACCGCCCCAGGGGATCCAGATACGCAGTATTTT. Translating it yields CATAPGDPDTQYF.

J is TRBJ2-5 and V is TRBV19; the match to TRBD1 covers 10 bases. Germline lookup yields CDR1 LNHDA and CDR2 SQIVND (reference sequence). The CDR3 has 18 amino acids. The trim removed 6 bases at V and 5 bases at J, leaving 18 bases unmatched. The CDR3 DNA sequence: TGTGCCAGTAGCCCCCGCGGGACAGGGGCCGGGGTAGTGGAGACCCAGTACTTC. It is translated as CASSPRGTGAGVVETQYF.

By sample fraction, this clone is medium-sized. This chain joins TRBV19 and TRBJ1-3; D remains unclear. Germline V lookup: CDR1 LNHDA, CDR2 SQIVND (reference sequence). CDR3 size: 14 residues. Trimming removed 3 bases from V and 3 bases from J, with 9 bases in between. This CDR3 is CASSIPGLGNTIYF. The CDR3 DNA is TGTGCCAGTAGTATCCCCGGTCTTGGAAACACCATATATTTT. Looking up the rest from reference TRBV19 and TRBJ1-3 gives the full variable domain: DGGITQSPKYLFRKEGQNVTLSCEQNLNHDAMYWYRQDPGQGLRLIYYSQIVNDFQKGDIAEGYSVSREKKESFPLTVTSAQKNPTAFYLCASSIPGLGNTIYFGEGSWLTVV.

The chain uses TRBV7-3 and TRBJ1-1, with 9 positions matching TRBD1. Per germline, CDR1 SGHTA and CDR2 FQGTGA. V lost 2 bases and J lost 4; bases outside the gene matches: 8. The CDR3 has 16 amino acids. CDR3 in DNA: TGTGCCAGCAGCTTAGATCCGGGACAGGGTGGCACTGAAGCTTTCTTT. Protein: CASSLDPGQGGTEAFF.

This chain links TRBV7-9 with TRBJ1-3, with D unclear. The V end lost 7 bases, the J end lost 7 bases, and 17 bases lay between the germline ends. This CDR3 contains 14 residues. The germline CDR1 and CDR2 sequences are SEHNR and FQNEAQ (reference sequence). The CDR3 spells CASNSGKRLNTIYF. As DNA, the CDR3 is TGTGCCAGCAATTCTGGCAAGCGCCTTAACACCATATATTTT.

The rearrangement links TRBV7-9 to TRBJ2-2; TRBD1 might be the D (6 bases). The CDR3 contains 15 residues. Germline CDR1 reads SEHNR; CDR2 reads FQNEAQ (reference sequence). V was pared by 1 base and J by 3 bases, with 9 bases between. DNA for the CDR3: TGTGCCAGCAGCTTAGAGAGGGGGTACACCGGGGAGCTGTTTTTT. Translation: CASSLERGYTGELFF.

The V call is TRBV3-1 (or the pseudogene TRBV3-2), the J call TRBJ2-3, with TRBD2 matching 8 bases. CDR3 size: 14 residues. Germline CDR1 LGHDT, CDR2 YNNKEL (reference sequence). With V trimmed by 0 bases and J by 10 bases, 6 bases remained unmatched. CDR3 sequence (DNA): TGTGCCAGCAGCCAAGAGGGACTAGTGGAGGCGCAGTATTTT. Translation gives CASSQEGLVEAQYF.

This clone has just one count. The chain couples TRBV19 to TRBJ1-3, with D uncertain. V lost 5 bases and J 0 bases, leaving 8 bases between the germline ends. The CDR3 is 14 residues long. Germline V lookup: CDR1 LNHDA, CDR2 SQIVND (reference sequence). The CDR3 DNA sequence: TGTGCCAGTAGTTCACAGATCTCTGGAAACACCATATATTTT. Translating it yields CASSSQISGNTIYF.

In DNA form, the CDR3 reads TGTGCCAGCAGTATTGGGTGGCGGGAGCAGTTCTTC. This gives the protein CASSIGWREQFF. The V call is TRBV28, the J call TRBJ2-1, with D hard to call. The CDR3 runs 12 residues. Trimming took 5 bases from V and 10 from J, leaving 12 bases between them. Germline V gene data show CDR1 as MDHEN and CDR2 as SYDVKM.

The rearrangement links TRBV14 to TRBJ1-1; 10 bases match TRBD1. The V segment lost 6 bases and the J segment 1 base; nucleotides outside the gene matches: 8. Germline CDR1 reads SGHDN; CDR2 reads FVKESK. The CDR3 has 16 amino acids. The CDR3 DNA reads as TGTGCCAGCAGACAACTCGGGACAGGGGAGAACACTGAAGCTTTCTTT. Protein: CASRQLGTGENTEAFF. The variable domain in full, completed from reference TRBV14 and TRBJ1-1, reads EAGVTQFPSHSVIEKGQTVTLRCDPISGHDNLYWYRRVMGKEIKFLLHFVKESKQDESGMPNNRFLAERTGGTYSTLKVQPAELEDSGVYFCASRQLGTGENTEAFFGQGTRLTVV.

CDR3 amino acids: CASSRLGGEQYF. The CDR3 DNA sequence: TGTGCCAGCAGCCGACTGGGGGGCGAGCAGTACTTC. The V gene is TRBV14, the J gene TRBJ2-7; D possibly corresponds to TRBD2 (6 bases). The V gene lost 4 bases and the J gene lost 6 bases, with 10 bases spanning the gap. The CDR3 runs to 12 residues. Germline CDR1 and CDR2: SGHDN and FVKESK.

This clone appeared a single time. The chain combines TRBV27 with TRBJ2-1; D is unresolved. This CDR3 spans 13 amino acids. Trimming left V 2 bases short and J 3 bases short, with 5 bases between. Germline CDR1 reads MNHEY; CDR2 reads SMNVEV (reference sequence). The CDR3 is CASSLRSYNEQFF. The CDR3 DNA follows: TGTGCCAGCAGTTTACGCAGCTACAATGAGCAGTTCTTC.

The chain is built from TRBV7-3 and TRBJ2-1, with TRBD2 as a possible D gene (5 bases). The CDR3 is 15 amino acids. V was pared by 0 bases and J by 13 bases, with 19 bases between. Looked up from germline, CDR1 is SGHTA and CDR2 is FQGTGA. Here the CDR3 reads CASSLTLRHGDVQFF. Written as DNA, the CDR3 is TGTGCCAGCAGCTTAACGCTCCGACACGGGGATGTACAGTTCTTC.

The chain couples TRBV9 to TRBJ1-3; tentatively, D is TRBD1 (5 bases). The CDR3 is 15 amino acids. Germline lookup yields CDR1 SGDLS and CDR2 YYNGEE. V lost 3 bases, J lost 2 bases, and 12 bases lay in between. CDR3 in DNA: TGTGCCAGCAGCGCCTCACAGGTCCCTGGAAACACCATATATTTT. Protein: CASSASQVPGNTIYF.

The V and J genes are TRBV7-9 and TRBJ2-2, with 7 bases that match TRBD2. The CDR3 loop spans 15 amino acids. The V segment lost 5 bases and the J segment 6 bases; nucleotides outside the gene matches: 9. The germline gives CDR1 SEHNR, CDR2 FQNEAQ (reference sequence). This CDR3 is CASSSRLASPGELFF. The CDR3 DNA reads TGTGCCAGCAGCAGCCGACTAGCTAGCCCCGGGGAGCTGTTTTTT.

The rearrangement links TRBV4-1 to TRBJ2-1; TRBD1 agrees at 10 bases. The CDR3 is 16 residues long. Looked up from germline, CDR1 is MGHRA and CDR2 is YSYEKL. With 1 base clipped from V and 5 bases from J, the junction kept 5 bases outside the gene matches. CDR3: CASSQGRGTGDNEQFF. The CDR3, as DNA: TGCGCCAGCAGCCAAGGCCGCGGGACAGGGGACAATGAGCAGTTCTTC.